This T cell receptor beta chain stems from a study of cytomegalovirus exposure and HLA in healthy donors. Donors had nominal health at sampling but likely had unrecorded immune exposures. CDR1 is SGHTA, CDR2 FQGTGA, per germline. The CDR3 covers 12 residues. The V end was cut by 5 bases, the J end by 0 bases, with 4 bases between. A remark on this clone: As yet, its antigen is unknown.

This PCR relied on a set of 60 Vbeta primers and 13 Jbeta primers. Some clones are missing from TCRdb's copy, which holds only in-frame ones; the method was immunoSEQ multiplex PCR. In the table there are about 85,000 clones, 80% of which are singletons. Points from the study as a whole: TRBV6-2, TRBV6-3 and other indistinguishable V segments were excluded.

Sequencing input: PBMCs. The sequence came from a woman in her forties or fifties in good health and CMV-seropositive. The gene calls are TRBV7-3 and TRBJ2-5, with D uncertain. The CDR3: CASSPDQETQYF. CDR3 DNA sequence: TGTGCCAGCAGCCCGGACCAAGAGACCCAGTACTTC.